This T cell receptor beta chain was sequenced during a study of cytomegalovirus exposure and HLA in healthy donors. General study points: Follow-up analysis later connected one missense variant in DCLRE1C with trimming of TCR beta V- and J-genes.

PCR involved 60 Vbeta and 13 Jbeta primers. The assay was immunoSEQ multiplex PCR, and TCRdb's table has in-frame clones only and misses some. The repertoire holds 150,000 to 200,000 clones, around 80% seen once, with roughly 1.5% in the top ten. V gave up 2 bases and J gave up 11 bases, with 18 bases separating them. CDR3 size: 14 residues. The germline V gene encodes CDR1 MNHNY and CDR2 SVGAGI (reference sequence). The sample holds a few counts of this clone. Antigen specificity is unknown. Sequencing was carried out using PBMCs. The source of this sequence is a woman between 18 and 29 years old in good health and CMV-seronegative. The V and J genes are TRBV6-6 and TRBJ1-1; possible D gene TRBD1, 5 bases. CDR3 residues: CASSYPGGDERAFF. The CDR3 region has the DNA TGTGCCAGCAGTTACCCCGGGGGGGATGAACGGGCTTTCTTT.